What follows are 24 T cell receptor beta chains derived from one specimen sequenced in a study of T cells and copy number aberrations in small-cell lung cancer. Assay used: immunoSEQ multiplex PCR; TCRdb lists only in-frame clones, some missing. The top ten clones hold over 4.5% of a sample with under 8,000 clones, around four fifths of them seen once. Sequencing was carried out using normal tissue next to the tumor. These receptors were obtained from a woman aged 50 to 60 with small cell lung cancer.

The chain carries TRBV19 and TRBJ1-2; 7 bases line up with TRBD1. The CDR3 loop spans 17 amino acids. Per the germline V gene, CDR1 is LNHDA and CDR2 is SQIVND (reference sequence). Trimming took 4 bases from V and 0 from J; bases not matched to a gene: 11. The DNA of the CDR3 is TGTGCCAGTAGTACGGGGGGGGGACAGATGGCTAACTATGGCTACACCTTC. It translates to CASSTGGGQMANYGYTF.

The chain couples TRBV6-5 to TRBJ2-3; TRBD2 might be the D (5 bases). This CDR3 has 14 amino acids. V lost 5 bases, J lost 2 bases, and 11 bases lay in between. Germline CDR1 is MNHEY and CDR2 is SVGAGI. CDR3 nucleotides: TGTGCCAGCAGTGAAATCGGGAACACAGATACGCAGTATTTT. Amino acid sequence: CASSEIGNTDTQYF.

The rearrangement uses TRBV10-1 and TRBJ2-1, with TRBD2 matching over 9 bases. The V segment lost 5 bases and the J segment 0 bases; nucleotides outside the gene matches: 11. The CDR3 runs 18 residues. Germline CDR1 and CDR2: WNHNN and SYGVQD (reference sequence). The CDR3 nucleotides are TGCGCCAGCAGTAGGGTCCCTAGCGGGGAGAGCTCCTACAATGAGCAGTTCTTC. It codes for CASSRVPSGESSYNEQFF.

The chain carries TRBV28 and TRBJ1-3; a possible D gene is TRBD1 (6 bases). Germline assignment: CDR1 MDHEN and CDR2 SYDVKM. V shed 3 bases and J shed 2 bases, with 11 bases lying between them. The CDR3 is made up of 15 amino acids. This CDR3 is CASSLIAGAGNTIYF. Written as DNA, the CDR3 is TGTGCCAGCAGTTTGATCGCAGGGGCTGGAAACACCATATATTTT.

The genes are TRBV6-1 and TRBJ2-1; 7 bases fit TRBD2. Germline V gives CDR1 MNHNS, CDR2 SASEGT. The CDR3 runs to 14 residues. The J segment lost 0 bases and the V segment lost 9 bases, leaving 5 bases of the junction unmatched. This CDR3 reads CASRRESSYNEQFF. Here the CDR3 DNA reads TGTGCCAGTCGGCGGGAGAGCTCCTACAATGAGCAGTTCTTC.

The genes are TRBV10-3 and TRBJ1-2, with D uncertain. V was clipped by 3 bases and J by 8 bases, with 7 bases between them. The CDR3 sequence is 11 residues long. The germline V gene has CDR1 ENHRY and CDR2 SYGVKD. The CDR3 nucleotides are TGTGCCATCAGTGAAAGCTACGGCTACACCTTC. Translated: CAISESYGYTF.

A word on this clone: An end of the junction differs from the germline gene, which may be a read error. The V and J genes are TRBV2 and TRBJ2-7, with a possible D match to TRBD2 (6 bases). The CDR3 has 14 amino acids. Germline V gene sequence: CDR1 SNHLY, CDR2 FYNNEI. The CDR3 here is CVSSTGTLQYEQYF. DNA for the CDR3: TGTGTCAGCAGCACCGGGACTCTACAATACGAGCAGTACTTC.

V and J are TRBV5-1 and TRBJ2-1; 8 bases are shared with TRBD2. V gave up 6 bases and J gave up 6 bases; unmatched junction bases: 14. The CDR3 extends over 16 amino acids. CDR1 is SGHRS and CDR2 is YFSETQ in the germline V gene. The DNA for the CDR3 is TGCGCCAGCAAACTGATCCCCGGGACTAGTCTCAATGAGCAGTTCTTC. Its translation: CASKLIPGTSLNEQFF.

The rearrangement uses TRBV6-5 and TRBJ2-1; a weak D match, TRBD2 (6 bases). This CDR3 is built from 14 residues. Germline V lookup: CDR1 MNHEY, CDR2 SVGAGI. V was pared by 5 bases and J by 4 bases, with 12 bases between. CDR3 bases: TGTGCCAGCAGTCCCTGGACTAAATACAATGAGCAGTTCTTC. Translating gives CASSPWTKYNEQFF.

This clone has just one count. The chain uses TRBV9 and TRBJ1-2; TRBD1 might be the D (5 bases). The germline V gene has CDR1 SGDLS and CDR2 YYNGEE. V was cut by 3 bases and J by 13 bases, with 19 bases left in between. The CDR3 has 13 amino acids. CDR3 sequence reads: CASSAGDLRSSTF. The CDR3 region has the DNA TGTGCCAGCAGCGCCGGGGACCTTCGATCGAGCACCTTC. Looking up the rest from reference TRBV9 and TRBJ1-2 gives the full variable domain: DSGVTQTPKHLITATGQRVTLRCSPRSGDLSVYWYQQSLDQGLQFLIQYYNGEERAKGNILERFSAQQFPDLHSELNLSSLELGDSALYFCASSAGDLRSSTFGSGTRLTVV.

In this sample, this clone is medium-sized. The same CDR3 also results from other DNA sequences found in this sample. The chain is built from TRBV9 and TRBJ1-3, with 7 bases fitting TRBD1. The CDR3 loop spans 15 amino acids. The germline CDR1 and CDR2 sequences are SGDLS and YYNGEE. The trim removed 3 bases at V and 4 bases at J, leaving 7 bases unmatched. This chain's CDR3 is CASSASTGVGNTIYF. The CDR3 DNA sequence: TGTGCCAGCAGCGCTTCCACAGGGGTCGGAAACACCATATATTTT.

This chain connects TRBV4-1 to TRBJ2-7; TRBD2 agrees at 7 bases. CDR1 MGHRA and CDR2 YSYEKL come from the germline V gene. After removal of 1 base from V and 1 base from J, the junction contained 1 base not matched to a gene. The CDR3 covers 14 residues. The CDR3 region has the DNA TGCGCCAGCAGCCAAGGGGGGGGATCCTACGAGCAGTACTTC. It translates to CASSQGGGSYEQYF.

The gene calls are TRBV5-1 and TRBJ2-2; D may be TRBD1 (5 bases). CDR1 is SGHRS and CDR2 is YFSETQ in the germline V gene. This CDR3 spans 15 amino acids. Trimming took off 6 bases at V and 3 bases at J, with 15 bases between the two ends. The CDR3 nucleotides are TGCGCCAGCATCATTGGGGCAGGGCACACCGGGGAGCTGTTTTTT. Translation gives CASIIGAGHTGELFF.

This chain joins TRBV19 and TRBJ1-3, with a weak D call TRBD1 (5 bases). The germline CDR1 and CDR2 sequences are LNHDA and SQIVND (reference sequence). CDR3 size: 14 residues. The V and J ends lost 6 bases and 0 bases respectively, with 9 bases between them. The CDR3 DNA reads as TGTGCCAGTAGAGATGACAGCTCTGGAAACACCATATATTTT. Translating gives CASRDDSSGNTIYF. The full variable domain, with the rest looked up from reference TRBV19 and TRBJ1-3, is DGGITQSPKYLFRKEGQNVTLSCEQNLNHDAMYWYRQDPGQGLRLIYYSQIVNDFQKGDIAEGYSVSREKKESFPLTVTSAQKNPTAFYLCASRDDSSGNTIYFGEGSWLTVV.

The V and J genes are TRBV19 and TRBJ2-5; no clear D. CDR1 is LNHDA and CDR2 is SQIVND in the germline V gene (reference sequence). The CDR3 extends over 13 amino acids. Trimming pared 1 base from V and 3 bases from J, leaving 6 bases between. The CDR3 loop is CASSIGTKETQYF. The DNA for the CDR3 is TGTGCCAGTAGTATAGGAACAAAAGAGACCCAGTACTTC.

The chain couples TRBV5-1 to TRBJ2-1, with 9 bases that match TRBD1. This CDR3 contains 15 residues. V trimming: 4 bases; J trimming: 8 bases; junction bases outside the gene matches: 10. Germline V CDR1 and CDR2: SGHRS, YFSETQ. For the CDR3, the DNA is TGCGCCAGCAGCCCCGGGACAGGGAGCACGGATGAGCAGTTCTTC. Protein product: CASSPGTGSTDEQFF.

J is TRBJ1-2 and V is TRBV4-1; D uncertain. Per germline, CDR1 MGHRA and CDR2 YSYEKL. Trimming took 0 bases from V and 5 from J, leaving 19 bases between them. The CDR3 is made up of 17 amino acids. The CDR3 bases are TGCGCCAGCAGCCAAGACTCTTTTAAGGTGTTCGGGTATGGCTACACCTTC. This codes for CASSQDSFKVFGYGYTF.

CDR3: CASSIDRPSGSQNIQYF. CDR3 coding DNA: TGTGCCAGTAGTATAGATCGCCCTAGCGGGAGCCAAAACATTCAGTACTTC. The rearrangement links TRBV19 to TRBJ2-4; 10 nucleotides line up with TRBD2. This CDR3 comprises 17 residues. Germline values: CDR1 LNHDA, CDR2 SQIVND (reference sequence). With 0 bases clipped from V and 5 bases from J, the junction kept 7 bases outside the gene matches.

V and J are TRBV6-6 and TRBJ2-7; TRBD1 agrees at 8 bases. This CDR3 comprises 16 residues. The J segment lost 4 bases and the V segment lost 1 base, leaving 9 bases of the junction unmatched. Germline loops: CDR1 MNHNY, CDR2 SVGAGI (reference sequence). The CDR3 here is CASSYLRQGIKYEQYF. CDR3 coding DNA: TGTGCCAGCAGTTACTTGAGACAGGGGATAAAATACGAGCAGTACTTC.

The chain combines TRBV5-4 with TRBJ2-6; D is uncertain. The V end lost 0 bases, the J end lost 4 bases, and 5 bases lay between the germline ends. The CDR3 length is 14 residues. Germline V lookup: CDR1 SGHNT, CDR2 YYREEE (reference sequence). The CDR3 DNA follows: TGTGCCAGCAGCTTGGAGGCCGGGGCCAACGTCCTGACTTTC. The encoded protein is CASSLEAGANVLTF.

The chain links TRBV30 to TRBJ2-7; 7 bases fit TRBD2. Germline-derived CDR1 and CDR2 are GTSNPN and SVGIG (reference sequence). The CDR3 sequence is 15 residues long. V was clipped by 7 bases and J by 2 bases; unmatched bases: 14. The CDR3 region has the DNA TGTGCCTCCACCAATAGGACTAGTTCACCCTACGAGCAGTACTTC. Translating it yields CASTNRTSSPYEQYF.

This clone has only a few counts. The chain uses TRBV21-1 and TRBJ2-1; TRBD1 is the table's D call, not checked against the DNA. TRBV21-1 has pseudogene status. This CDR3 has 15 residues. CDR3 nucleotide sequence: TGTGCCAGCAGCACCTGGACAGGGGAAAACAATGAGCAGTTCTTC. Translation: CASSTWTGENNEQFF.

The CDR3 DNA sequence: TGCGCCAGCAGCTTGGGTTGGACCGAGGGCGCCTACGAGCAGTACTTC. Its translation is CASSLGWTEGAYEQYF. This chain connects TRBV5-1 to TRBJ2-7; perhaps TRBD2 as D (5 bases). Trimming took off 0 bases at V and 2 bases at J, with 15 bases between the two ends. From germline, CDR1 is SGHRS and CDR2 YFSETQ. The CDR3 sequence is 16 residues long. The full variable domain, completed using reference TRBV5-1 and TRBJ2-7, is KAGVTQTPRYLIKTRGQQVTLSCSPISGHRSVSWYQQTPGQGLQFLFEYFSETQRNKGNFPGRFSGRQFSNSRSEMNVSTLELGDSALYLCASSLGWTEGAYEQYFGPGTRLTVT.

The J gene is TRBJ1-1, the V gene TRBV7-9, with a possible D match to TRBD1 (5 bases). Between the trimmed V and J ends, which lost 4 bases and 0 bases, there was a span of 9 bases. Germline CDR1 SEHNR, CDR2 FQNEAQ (reference sequence). The CDR3 runs 14 residues. CDR3 in DNA: TGTGCCAGCAGCTCGTCGGGGCTGAACACTGAAGCTTTCTTT. This sequence encodes CASSSSGLNTEAFF.